The 22 T cell receptor beta chains below come from one sample, sequenced in a study of blood T cell repertoires in COVID-19. TCRdb keeps only in-frame clones here, not all; method: immunoSEQ multiplex PCR. This table holds 70,000 to 80,000 clones, more than 75% found once. The sequencing sample was made of peripheral blood. The receptors here all came from a human donor in a cohort sampled during active COVID-19.

This clone was picked up one time. The chain couples TRBV9 to TRBJ2-1; D is ambiguous. CDR3 length: 16 residues. V was pared by 0 bases and J by 0 bases, with 10 bases between. In germline, CDR1 is SGDLS, CDR2 YYNGEE. For the CDR3, the DNA is TGTGCCAGCAGCGTAGAGACAAAGAGCTCCTACAATGAGCAGTTCTTC. Protein sequence: CASSVETKSSYNEQFF.

The gene calls are TRBV19 and TRBJ1-1; 7 bases agree with TRBD1. V lost 3 bases and J lost 1; bases outside the gene matches: 5. The length of the CDR3 is 15 residues. Germline V gene sequence: CDR1 LNHDA, CDR2 SQIVND (reference sequence). The CDR3 DNA reads TGTGCCAGTAGTATTGGTGGGACAGCGAACACTGAAGCTTTCTTT. This gives the protein CASSIGGTANTEAFF.

The rearrangement uses TRBV2 and TRBJ2-7, with TRBD2 matching 15 bases. J lost 6 bases, V lost 4 bases, and 13 bases had no gene match. CDR1 is SNHLY and CDR2 is FYNNEI in the germline V gene. The CDR3 totals 18 residues. The CDR3 spells CASSAAGAGTSGRREQYF. The CDR3 coding sequence is TGTGCCAGCAGTGCAGCGGGAGCTGGGACTAGCGGGAGGCGCGAGCAGTACTTC.

The rearrangement uses TRBV24-1 and TRBJ1-2, with TRBD1 matching 7 bases. The CDR3 consists of 15 residues. V gave up 7 bases and J gave up 4 bases; unmatched junction bases: 11. Germline-derived CDR1 and CDR2 are KGHDR and SFDVKD. This chain's CDR3 is CATSAARGPGYGYTF. The CDR3 DNA is TGTGCCACCAGCGCAGCTAGGGGGCCGGGCTATGGCTACACCTTC.

The V gene is TRBV5-1, the J gene TRBJ2-7; perhaps TRBD2 as D (5 bases). The CDR3 runs 13 residues. Germline CDR1 is SGHRS and CDR2 is YFSETQ. V was pared by 5 bases and J by 4 bases, with 13 bases between. The CDR3, as DNA: TGCGCCAGCAGAACGGGTGGAGGATACGAGCAGTACTTC. Encoded protein: CASRTGGGYEQYF.

This clone showed up just a few times. The chain carries TRBV5-8 and TRBJ2-7, with 7 positions matching TRBD2. The ends lost 2 bases at V and 4 bases at J; junction bases unmatched: 15. The CDR3 contains 17 residues. Germline V lookup: CDR1 SGHTS, CDR2 YDEGEE. The CDR3 DNA is TGTGCCAGCAGCTTACAACAATCCTCGTGGGGGGGGTACGAGCAGTACTTC. It codes for CASSLQQSSWGGYEQYF.

The chain recombines TRBV2 with TRBJ1-2; TRBD1 matches 8 bases. CDR3 length: 13 amino acids. V trimming: 5 bases; J trimming: 5 bases; junction bases outside the gene matches: 4. Germline-derived CDR1 and CDR2 are SNHLY and FYNNEI. CDR3 sequence reads: CASSLGQDYGYTF. The CDR3 DNA reads as TGTGCCAGCAGTTTGGGACAGGATTATGGCTACACCTTC.

The chain combines TRBV3-1 (or the pseudogene TRBV3-2) with TRBJ2-5; tentative D call: TRBD1 (5 bases). V lost 1 base and J 4 bases, leaving 13 bases between the germline ends. There are 15 residues in the CDR3. Germline CDR1 reads LGHDT; CDR2 reads YNNKEL (reference sequence). CDR3 residues: CASSQVSMGRETQYF. CDR3 nucleotides: TGTGCCAGCAGCCAAGTGAGCATGGGGCGAGAGACCCAGTACTTC.

The chain combines TRBV18 with TRBJ2-3; tentative D call: TRBD1 (6 bases). CDR1 is KGHSH, CDR2 LQKENI, per germline. The CDR3 length is 15 residues. The V end lost 0 bases, the J end lost 2 bases, and 9 bases lay between the germline ends. The CDR3 here is CASSPPSGVTDTQYF. The CDR3 DNA sequence: TGTGCCAGCTCACCACCTTCAGGGGTCACAGATACGCAGTATTTT.

J is TRBJ2-7 and V is TRBV3-1 (or the pseudogene TRBV3-2), with D possibly TRBD2 on 7 matching bases. Germline CDR1 is LGHDT and CDR2 is YNNKEL (reference sequence). Between the trimmed V and J ends, which lost 2 bases and 5 bases, there was a span of 13 bases. This CDR3 spans 14 amino acids. CDR3 coding DNA: TGTGCCAGCAGCCAAAGGGGGGGAGCTAACGAGCAGTACTTC. This encodes CASSQRGGANEQYF.

The rearrangement uses TRBV19 and TRBJ1-2, with no clear D. The germline CDR1 and CDR2 sequences are LNHDA and SQIVND (reference sequence). The CDR3 totals 13 residues. The ends were cut back, 3 bases at V and 6 bases at J, with 11 bases in the middle. The CDR3 sequence: CASSIFQKNGYTF. CDR3 in DNA: TGTGCCAGTAGTATTTTCCAGAAAAATGGCTACACCTTC.

J is TRBJ1-6 and V is TRBV28; TRBD1 might be the D (5 bases). From germline, CDR1 is MDHEN and CDR2 SYDVKM. The CDR3 runs 16 residues. Trimming cost V 3 bases and J 0 bases, with 9 bases left between them. Written as DNA, the CDR3 is TGTGCCAGCAGTTTGGGGGGGGGCTCCTATAATTCACCCCTCCACTTT. As protein: CASSLGGGSYNSPLHF.

This clone is a singleton in its sample. V and J are TRBV3-1 (or the pseudogene TRBV3-2) and TRBJ1-2, with a weak D call TRBD1 (5 bases). The germline gives CDR1 LGHDT, CDR2 YNNKEL (reference sequence). Between the trimmed V and J ends, which lost 1 base and 7 bases, there was a span of 16 bases. The CDR3 loop spans 15 amino acids. CDR3 in amino acids: CASSQGMAQGGGYTF. The CDR3 nucleotides are TGTGCCAGCAGCCAAGGAATGGCGCAGGGCGGTGGCTACACCTTC.

This sequence joins TRBV18 and TRBJ1-5; D is perhaps TRBD1 (6 bases). The CDR3 loop spans 16 amino acids. Germline V gene data show CDR1 as KGHSH and CDR2 as LQKENI. V shed 3 bases and J shed 4 bases, with 16 bases lying between them. In nucleotides, the CDR3 is TGTGCCAGCTCACCTGGTGGGCAGGGGTTGAATCAGCCCCAGCATTTT. Translated, it gives CASSPGGQGLNQPQHF.

The chain joins TRBV18 to TRBJ2-6; 8 bases match TRBD1. The V gene's germline CDR1 is KGHSH and CDR2 LQKENI. Trimming took 3 bases from V and 2 from J; bases not matched to a gene: 9. The CDR3 length is 18 residues. The CDR3 spells CASSPSGTGTPGANVLTF. In nucleotides, the CDR3 is TGTGCCAGCTCACCTTCCGGGACAGGTACGCCTGGGGCCAACGTCCTGACTTTC.

The V call is TRBV6-5, the J call TRBJ1-1, with D possibly TRBD1 on 5 matching bases. V lost 6 bases and J lost 3, with 11 bases in between. Looked up from germline, CDR1 is MNHEY and CDR2 is SVGAGI. This CDR3 is built from 13 residues. The DNA for the CDR3 is TGTGCCAGCAGCCGGGTGACAGACACTGAAGCTTTCTTT. Its protein is CASSRVTDTEAFF.

The chain uses TRBV7-2 and TRBJ2-1; D uncertain. CDR1 and CDR2 (germline): SGHTA, FQGNSA. Deletions cut 3 bases from V and 9 bases from J, with 9 bases between. The CDR3 has 12 amino acids. DNA of the CDR3: TGTGCCAGCAGCTTCTCATCAGGTGAGCAGTTCTTC. Residues: CASSFSSGEQFF. The full variable domain, completed using reference TRBV7-2 and TRBJ2-1, is GAGVSQSPSNKVTEKGKDVELRCDPISGHTALYWYRQSLGQGLEFLIYFQGNSAPDKSGLPSDRFSAERTGGSVSTLTIQRTQQEDSAVYLCASSFSSGEQFFGPGTRLTVL.

The rearrangement links TRBV9 to TRBJ2-3; D unclear. The CDR3 runs 16 residues. Germline-derived CDR1 and CDR2 are SGDLS and YYNGEE. Trimming pared 3 bases from V and 4 bases from J, leaving 18 bases between. CDR3 in DNA: TGTGCCAGCAGCGCCTTATCTTTCAGCGTGGCAGATACGCAGTATTTT. Encoded protein: CASSALSFSVADTQYF.

V gene TRBV5-1 combines with J gene TRBJ2-3; maybe TRBD2 (6 bases). With 5 bases removed from V and 4 bases from J, the gap between germline ends came to 17 bases. The CDR3 consists of 15 residues. Germline V gene sequence: CDR1 SGHRS, CDR2 YFSETQ. As DNA, the CDR3 is TGCGCCAGCAGTCAACCCCTGGGGGGAGCAGATACGCAGTATTTT. Protein: CASSQPLGGADTQYF.

The chain links TRBV5-1 to TRBJ2-1; 9 bases are shared with TRBD2. Germline loops: CDR1 SGHRS, CDR2 YFSETQ. The CDR3 is made up of 14 amino acids. V lost 2 bases and J lost 7; bases outside the gene matches: 4. CDR3 in amino acids: CASSFTAGGNEQFF. CDR3 sequence (DNA): TGCGCCAGCAGCTTTACTGCGGGAGGGAATGAGCAGTTCTTC.

This clone occurred a few times. The chain joins TRBV7-3 to TRBJ2-1; possible D gene TRBD2, 6 bases. This CDR3 is 15 amino acids long. The germline V and J ends were trimmed by 3 bases and 5 bases, with 14 bases remaining between them. Germline CDR1 and CDR2: SGHTA and FQGTGA. DNA for the CDR3: TGTGCCAGCAGCTTTAGCCGGGACTCAGACAATGAGCAGTTCTTC. Translation: CASSFSRDSDNEQFF.

The rearrangement uses TRBV3-1 (or the pseudogene TRBV3-2) and TRBJ2-7; no firm D call. Germline V lookup: CDR1 LGHDT, CDR2 YNNKEL (reference sequence). There are 13 residues in the CDR3. Between the trimmed V and J ends, which lost 2 bases and 6 bases, there was a span of 11 bases. CDR3 DNA: TGTGCCAGCAGCCAACCTAGTATCGGCGAGCAGTACTTC. It translates to CASSQPSIGEQYF.